This T cell receptor (beta chain) came from a study of blood T cell repertoires in COVID-19. Across the whole study: Sites in the United States, Italy and Spain provided acute and convalescent COVID-19 samples.

For this clone: The germline gene is not matched at one end of the junction; a read error may be the cause.

CDR3 size: 16 residues. Per germline, CDR1 LNHNV and CDR2 YYDKDF (reference sequence). The method was immunoSEQ multiplex PCR; TCRdb's version includes in-frame clones alone and lacks a portion of them. The table lists about 340,000 clones, over 70% of them singletons. Source material: peripheral blood. The chain recombines TRBV15 with TRBJ2-7, with TRBD1 matching over 9 bases. The source is a man younger than 40 with active or convalescent COVID-19. The CDR3 coding sequence is TGTGCCACCAGCAGAAATCGGGACAGGGCCTCCAACGAGCAGTACTTC. It encodes CATSRNRDRASNEQYF.